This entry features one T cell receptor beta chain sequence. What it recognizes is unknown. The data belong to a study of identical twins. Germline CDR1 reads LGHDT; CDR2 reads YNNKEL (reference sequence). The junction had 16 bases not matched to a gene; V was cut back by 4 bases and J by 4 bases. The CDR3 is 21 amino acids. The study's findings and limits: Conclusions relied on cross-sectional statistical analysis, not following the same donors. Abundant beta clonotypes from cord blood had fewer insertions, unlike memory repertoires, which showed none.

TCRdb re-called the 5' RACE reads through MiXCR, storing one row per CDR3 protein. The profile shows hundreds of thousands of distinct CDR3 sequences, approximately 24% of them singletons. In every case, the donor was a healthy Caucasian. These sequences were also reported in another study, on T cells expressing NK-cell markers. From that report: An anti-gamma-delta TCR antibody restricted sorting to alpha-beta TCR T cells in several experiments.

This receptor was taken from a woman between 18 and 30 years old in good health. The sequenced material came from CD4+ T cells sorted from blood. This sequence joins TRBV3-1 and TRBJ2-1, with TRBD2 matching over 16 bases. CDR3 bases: TGTGCCAGCAGCCCGGATCCTAACCCGGGACTAGCGGGAGGGGGGTACAATGAGCAGTTCTTC. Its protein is CASSPDPNPGLAGGGYNEQFF.